This TCR beta chain was sequenced during a study of cytomegalovirus exposure and HLA in healthy donors. Study at large: Samples from HLA-typed donors yielded about 85 million unique TCRs in an early data release. General study points: Across HLA loci, a later analysis found differing TCR association rates, with DRB1 most and HLA-C fewest. Most observed TCR sequences were rare, whereas some public TCRs were detected in many donors.

The CDR3 consists of 13 residues. The V gene end was trimmed by 3 bases and the J gene end by 8 bases; junction bases not matched to a gene: 6. The germline V gene encodes CDR1 SGHKS and CDR2 YYEKEE (reference sequence). The PCR was carried out with 60 Vbeta primers and 13 Jbeta primers. Profiling relied on immunoSEQ multiplex PCR, and the TCRdb table lists in-frame clones only, not all of them. The repertoire holds some 190,000 clones, approximately 80% seen once, with around 1.3% in the top ten. As concerns this clone: Its antigen remains unknown.

The specimen sequenced was PBMCs. The chain is built from TRBV5-5 and TRBJ1-2, with 8 bases fitting TRBD1. This sequence originates from a boy aged 2 to 10 in good health and CMV-seronegative. This CDR3 reads CASSSPDRDGYTF. The DNA of the CDR3 is TGTGCCAGCAGCTCGCCGGACAGGGACGGCTACACCTTC.